The clone carrying this T cell receptor beta chain came up a few times. The data were taken from a study of regulatory T cells in long-lasting Graves disease. CDR1 is MGHRA, CDR2 YSYEKL, per germline. V was cut by 0 bases and J by 0 bases, with 9 bases left in between. CDR3 length: 15 residues. Stated time point: persistent/refractory GD, antithyroid drugs over 5 years with positive TRAb. PBMCs were the source of the RNA used for TCR sequencing. Arm-PCR with iRepertoire HTBI primers amplified the CDR3 regions for these TCR beta libraries. TCRdb used MiXCR to reprocess the multiplex PCR reads, holding one entry per CDR3 protein. The table lists roughly 300,000 distinct CDR3 sequences, 15% to 20% of them singletons.

The chain is built from TRBV4-1 and TRBJ2-7; D not resolved. Here the sequenced sample was peripheral blood mononuclear cells (PBMCs), taken when the disease was refractory, from a patient treated with antithyroid drugs. The receptor comes from a female donor with Graves disease. The CDR3 nucleotides are TGCGCCAGCAGCCAAGAGTTCGTCAGCTCCTACGAGCAGTACTTC. Its protein is CASSQEFVSSYEQYF.